This record looks at one T cell receptor (beta chain) sequence and its context. Its antigen is still unknown. Per-nucleotide qualities are absent, and no much larger clonotype sits a single base away. In light of the paper, this sample's time point label describes: baseline before first vaccination. Vaccinee samples were obtained from the UK trials COV001 and COV002, which included a single-blind randomized controlled phase 2/3 trial of AZD1222 (ChAdOx1 nCoV-19) in healthy adults. For TCRbeta chain sequencing, PBMC samples were collected from trial participants at day 0 and at day 28 after the second dose. The data stem from a study of T cell responses to AZD1222 COVID-19 vaccine (dated by TCRdb to about 2021). Context from the whole study: Because spike-specific TCR depth and breadth did not differ between the two schedules, AZD1222 recipients who got a second dose at roughly 4 weeks were pooled with those who got a second dose at roughly 12 weeks. TCR sequencing covered 233 trial participants: some 210 given two doses of AZD1222 and about 26 given two doses of MenACWY control vaccine. Trial participants were enrolled into age subgroups of 18-55, 56-69 and 70-plus years, which contained about 160, 30 and 59 TCR-sequenced participants, respectively.

CDR1 and CDR2 were assigned from the germline V gene (reference sequence) as LNHDA and SQIVND. From V the trimming removes 1 base and from J it removes 6 bases, while the gene matches leave 10 bases of the junction unaccounted for. The CDR3 goes from the cysteine to the phenylalanine over 18 residues. CDR3 DNA only is kept here, 54 bases in frame from base 1. Results and caveats for the whole study, not just this receptor: A significant rise in spike-specific TCR breadth and depth was observed after two AZD1222 doses relative to day 0 and relative to MenACWY recipients. In the small 56-69-year group, the increase in depth fell short of significance, most likely because of low power. Because no day 14 peak-response samples were available, repertoires were characterized only after the peak T cell response. Only six or seven AZD1222 recipients were SARS-CoV-2 seropositive at baseline, limiting conclusions about previously exposed vaccinees. Participants were mostly white British and included more females than males, and it was suggested by the authors that clonal diversity may have been underestimated. Reportedly, close to half of the unique spike-specific TCRs recognized epitopes lying outside the regions that are mutated in the B.1.351 and B.1.1.7 variants. The vaccine-associated CD4 TCRs covered the entire spike protein, and the dominant responses fell in regions 160-218 and 743-854.

The CDR3 regions of human TCRbeta chains were subjected to immunosequencing. From the authors' description of their analysis: TCRs in the repertoires were compared against a reference library of SARS-CoV-2-specific TCRs that had been generated with the MIRA antigen-specificity platform. Breadth meant the fraction of unique TCRs that were SARS-CoV-2-associated, whereas depth meant the fraction of total T cells that were SARS-CoV-2-associated. Each spike-specific TCR was assigned to its reactive spike region and to a CD4 or CD8 class using the MIRA data. Log10-transformed breadth and depth values were compared by one-way ANOVA with Sidak's multiple comparisons tests. This is the immuneACCESS table as TCRdb keeps it, with only in-frame sequences that have V and J called. A part of the clones is gone; compared with another copy, unresolved V genes explain less than half, and the rest is unexplained. That table supplies the V and J calls and clone size; D and trimming were determined from the DNA. The sample table holds 95,000 to 150,000 clones, of which around 87% were seen once. Of the sample, more than 2.5% falls within the top ten clones.

Sample: peripheral blood, taken on day 0 of AZD1222 vaccination. The TCR comes from an adult in good health. The V and J segments used are TRBV19 and TRBJ1-5; 12 bases in the middle match TRBD1. DNA sequence: TGTGCCAGTAGTATAGTGGGACAGGGGGCGCGGAAAAGTCAGCCCCAGCATTTT. Translated, it reads CASSIVGQGARKSQPQHF.